A single sample gave rise to the 16 T cell receptor beta chains below, sequenced in a study of blood T cells in healthy people across ages. It was with a sample-barcoded 5' primer and a J-beta primer mix that a second PCR of roughly 7 to 12 cycles was run. TCRdb fed the 5' RACE reads into MiXCR, producing one record per CDR3 protein. The sample consists of about 900,000 distinct CDR3 sequences, approximately 67% of them appearing once. Sequencing was performed on blood. These receptors all stem from a man between 25 and 39 years old in good health.

The chain joins TRBV6-1 to TRBJ2-5, with a weak D call TRBD2 (6 bases). The length of the CDR3 is 15 residues. V lost 4 bases and J 2 bases, leaving 14 bases between the germline ends. The germline gives CDR1 MNHNS, CDR2 SASEGT. CDR3 in DNA: TGTGCCAGCAGTGGGAGGGTTGGGTCACAAGAGACCCAGTACTTC. It specifies CASSGRVGSQETQYF.

V is TRBV10-3 and J is TRBJ1-5, with TRBD1 as a possible D gene (5 bases). V was trimmed by 3 bases and J by 7 bases, leaving 13 bases between them. Germline loops: CDR1 ENHRY, CDR2 SYGVKD. The CDR3 is 14 residues long. The CDR3 is CAISDPGGNQPQHF. DNA for the CDR3: TGTGCCATCAGTGATCCGGGGGGGAACCAGCCCCAGCATTTT.

The chain couples TRBV5-1 to TRBJ2-1, with TRBD2 identical over 7 bases. CDR1 and CDR2 (germline): SGHRS, YFSETQ. The trim removed 0 bases at V and 4 bases at J, leaving 7 bases unmatched. The CDR3 consists of 16 residues. DNA for the CDR3: TGCGCCAGCAGCTTGGGCACTAGCGCCAATTACAATGAGCAGTTCTTC. Amino acids: CASSLGTSANYNEQFF. Full variable domain (outside the CDR3, taken from reference TRBV5-1 and TRBJ2-1): KAGVTQTPRYLIKTRGQQVTLSCSPISGHRSVSWYQQTPGQGLQFLFEYFSETQRNKGNFPGRFSGRQFSNSRSEMNVSTLELGDSALYLCASSLGTSANYNEQFFGPGTRLTVL.

The V gene is TRBV20-1, the J gene TRBJ2-1; tentatively, D is TRBD2 (6 bases). The CDR3 runs 16 residues. Germline V gene sequence: CDR1 DFQATT, CDR2 SNEGSKA (reference sequence). V shed 2 bases and J shed 12 bases, with 26 bases lying between them. The CDR3 sequence is CSARRPWDAGQEGQFF. The CDR3 region has the DNA TGCAGTGCTAGACGCCCTTGGGACGCAGGCCAGGAGGGGCAGTTCTTC.

The chain is built from TRBV6-6 and TRBJ2-4; tentative D call: TRBD1 (6 bases). The J call may be wrong; the DNA end is better matched by TRBJ2-7. The CDR3 consists of 15 residues. Germline V gene sequence: CDR1 MNHNY, CDR2 SVGAGI (reference sequence). The CDR3 nucleotides read TGTGCCAGCAGTTACTGGGCAGGGGATTTGGGCGAGCAGTACTTC. It encodes CASSYWAGDLGEQYF.

This clonotype came up a few times. The rearrangement uses TRBV7-2 and TRBJ1-1; D gene uncertain. Germline loops: CDR1 SGHTA, CDR2 FQGNSA. Trimming pared 6 bases from V and 3 bases from J, leaving 11 bases between. The CDR3 is made up of 13 amino acids. The CDR3 is CASRLSGDTEAFF. The CDR3 bases are TGTGCCAGCAGACTATCCGGAGACACTGAAGCTTTCTTT.

V usage is TRBV24-1 and J usage is TRBJ2-1; TRBD1 agrees at 7 bases. Germline loops: CDR1 KGHDR, CDR2 SFDVKD. The CDR3 totals 15 residues. The V gene end was trimmed by 3 bases and the J gene end by 6 bases; junction bases not matched to a gene: 7. CDR3 bases: TGTGCCACCAGTGATGGGACAGTGATTTCCAATGAGCAGTTCTTC. Translation gives CATSDGTVISNEQFF.

The chain combines TRBV5-1 with TRBJ2-7, with TRBD1 as a possible D gene (6 bases). The CDR3 consists of 14 residues. CDR1 is SGHRS and CDR2 is YFSETQ in the germline V gene. Trimming removed 5 bases at V and 2 bases at J, with 14 bases between. DNA for the CDR3: TGCGCCAGCAGGGTCGGGGACACAGCCTACGAGCAGTACTTC. This codes for CASRVGDTAYEQYF.

The chain joins TRBV5-1 to TRBJ1-1, with D hard to call. CDR3 length equals 14 residues. CDR1 SGHRS and CDR2 YFSETQ come from the germline V gene. The V and J ends lost 4 bases and 1 base respectively, with 11 bases between them. CDR3 sequence: CASSSSAENTEAFF. The CDR3 DNA follows: TGCGCCAGCAGCAGTTCGGCGGAGAACACTGAAGCTTTCTTT.

The chain employs TRBV4-1 and TRBJ1-1; no clear D. Trimming stripped 4 bases from V and 6 bases from J, with 18 bases between. From germline, CDR1 is MGHRA and CDR2 YSYEKL. This CDR3 is 15 amino acids long. This CDR3 reads CASSPIPTLGAEAFF. Written as DNA, the CDR3 is TGCGCCAGCAGCCCAATTCCGACCCTGGGCGCTGAAGCTTTCTTT.

This chain links TRBV5-1 with TRBJ2-5; possibly TRBD2 for D (7 bases). With 0 bases removed from V and 11 bases from J, the gap between germline ends came to 23 bases. This CDR3 comprises 16 residues. The germline V gene has CDR1 SGHRS and CDR2 YFSETQ. The CDR3, as DNA: TGCGCCAGCAGCTTGGCCGGGGGGCGCTCCTACAATGAGCAGTACTTC. Its protein product is CASSLAGGRSYNEQYF.

This clonotype was detected only a few times. The V and J genes are TRBV6-2 or TRBV6-3 and TRBJ2-1; D not resolved. V gave up 8 bases and J gave up 4 bases, with 21 bases separating them. The CDR3 contains 16 residues. Per the germline V gene, CDR1 is MNHEY and CDR2 is SVGEGT. The CDR3 loop reads CASGKSRAGRYNEQFF. The CDR3 nucleotides are TGTGCCAGCGGTAAGAGTAGGGCAGGCAGATACAATGAGCAGTTCTTC.

The V gene is TRBV4-2, the J gene TRBJ2-5; D is undetermined. With 1 base removed from V and 5 bases from J, the gap between germline ends came to 14 bases. The CDR3 is 15 amino acids. Looked up from germline, CDR1 is LGHNA and CDR2 is YNFKEQ. The CDR3 sequence: CASSQGTAFPETQYF. Written as DNA, the CDR3 is TGTGCCAGCAGCCAAGGGACGGCCTTCCCGGAGACCCAGTACTTC.

The rearrangement joins TRBV28 to TRBJ2-5; D might be TRBD2 (7 bases). The J call may not be correct, given that the DNA end is closer to TRBJ2-7. The CDR3 is 15 amino acids. CDR1 is MDHEN and CDR2 is SYDVKM in the germline V gene. Here the CDR3 reads CASSSWGGPDHEQYF. The CDR3 DNA is TGTGCCAGCAGTTCTTGGGGGGGCCCGGACCACGAGCAGTACTTC.

This chain uses TRBV6-1 with TRBJ1-2, with 9 bases identical to TRBD1. J gave up 7 bases and V 2 bases, and 5 bases lay outside the gene matches. The CDR3 runs to 14 residues. Germline V gives CDR1 MNHNS, CDR2 SASEGT. The CDR3 spells CASSEYGTGIGYTF. In DNA form, the CDR3 reads TGTGCCAGCAGTGAATATGGGACAGGGATTGGCTACACCTTC.

The J gene is TRBJ2-6, the V gene TRBV3-1; D gene uncertain. This CDR3 comprises 17 residues. The germline gives CDR1 LGHDT, CDR2 YNNKEL (reference sequence). V dropped 1 base and J dropped 0 bases, with 10 bases sitting between them. DNA of the CDR3: TGTGCCAGCAGCCAAGTGGTTGGGCACTCTGGGGCCAACGTCCTGACTTTC. Translated, it gives CASSQVVGHSGANVLTF.